This is a list of T cell receptor beta chains from one sample in a study of blood T cells in healthy people across ages. From the 5' RACE reads, TCRdb called clonotypes with MiXCR, one entry per CDR3 protein. The sample has around 1,000,000 distinct CDR3 sequences, under 30% seen once; the top ten hold approximately 0.75%. The same sample was also studied in work on T cells of mothers and their children.

The source material was blood. Receptor source: a girl aged 2-10 years in good health. Both conserved end residues are part of each CDR3. Fields, in order: J gene, V gene, D gene, clone size, CDR3 protein, CDR3 DNA. A D gene is named only where the DNA matches it firmly. Not all rows give a size; the values are once, few, many and, for expanded clones, a class.

J gene: TRBJ2-3
V gene: TRBV20-1
D gene: TRBD2
clone size: .
CDR3 protein: CSAIAGGFTDTQYF
CDR3 DNA: TGCAGTGCTATTGCGGGAGGCTTCACAGATACGCAGTATTTT

J gene: TRBJ2-5
V gene: TRBV4-3
D gene: .
clone size: .
CDR3 protein: CASSQGSAPEETQYF
CDR3 DNA: TGCGCCAGCAGCCAAGGGTCAGCCCCCGAAGAGACCCAGTACTTC

J gene: TRBJ2-1
V gene: TRBV4-1
D gene: .
clone size: .
CDR3 protein: CASSQGAGRYEQFF
CDR3 DNA: TGCGCCAGCAGCCAAGGCGCAGGGAGGTATGAGCAGTTCTTC

J gene: TRBJ2-5
V gene: TRBV12-5
D gene: .
clone size: .
CDR3 protein: CASGLFFGDLRMEETQYF
CDR3 DNA: TGTGCTAGTGGTTTGTTTTTCGGTGATTTGAGGATGGAAGAGACCCAGTACTTC

J gene: TRBJ2-1
V gene: TRBV29-1
D gene: TRBD2
clone size: .
CDR3 protein: CSANLGTSGYNEQFF
CDR3 DNA: TGCAGCGCTAATCTGGGGACTAGCGGTTACAATGAGCAGTTCTTC

J gene: TRBJ2-3
V gene: TRBV20-1
D gene: TRBD1
clone size: .
CDR3 protein: CSARLVGQGAIDTQYF
CDR3 DNA: TGCAGTGCTAGACTAGTTGGACAGGGGGCGATAGATACGCAGTATTTT

J gene: TRBJ1-2
V gene: TRBV6-5
D gene: TRBD1
clone size: .
CDR3 protein: CASRPGQGTVRGYTF
CDR3 DNA: TGTGCCAGCAGGCCGGGACAGGGGACGGTGAGGGGCTACACCTTC

J gene: TRBJ1-1
V gene: TRBV7-2
D gene: .
clone size: many
CDR3 protein: CASSPTVMNTEAFF
CDR3 DNA: TGTGCCAGCAGCCCGACAGTTATGAACACTGAAGCTTTCTTT

J gene: TRBJ2-1
V gene: TRBV11-3
D gene: .
clone size: .
CDR3 protein: CASSLESGPQAYNEQFF
CDR3 DNA: TGTGCCAGCAGCTTAGAAAGCGGGCCCCAAGCCTACAATGAGCAGTTCTTC

J gene: TRBJ2-5
V gene: TRBV20-1
D gene: .
clone size: .
CDR3 protein: CSARDPWDQEVSAPQETQYF
CDR3 DNA: TGCAGTGCTAGAGATCCCTGGGACCAGGAAGTCTCGGCACCGCAAGAGACCCAGTACTTC

J gene: TRBJ1-1
V gene: TRBV20-1
D gene: TRBD1
clone size: .
CDR3 protein: CSARDVSTGAFTEAFF
CDR3 DNA: TGCAGTGCTAGAGATGTCTCGACAGGGGCATTCACTGAAGCTTTCTTT

J gene: TRBJ2-1
V gene: TRBV15
D gene: TRBD2
clone size: few
CDR3 protein: CATSRSAGDPYNEQFF
CDR3 DNA: TGTGCCACCAGCAGATCCGCGGGGGATCCCTACAATGAGCAGTTCTTC

J gene: TRBJ2-7
V gene: TRBV12-5
D gene: .
clone size: few
CDR3 protein: CASGLVRKETLVYGEQYF
CDR3 DNA: TGTGCTAGTGGTTTGGTAAGGAAGGAGACTTTGGTCTATGGAGAGCAGTACTTC

J gene: TRBJ2-7
V gene: TRBV7-8
D gene: .
clone size: .
CDR3 protein: CASSLPGNEQYF
CDR3 DNA: TGTGCCAGCAGCTTGCCAGGGAACGAGCAGTACTTC

J gene: TRBJ1-6
V gene: TRBV7-9
D gene: .
clone size: .
CDR3 protein: CASSFGIGSPLHF
CDR3 DNA: TGTGCCAGCAGCTTTGGTATAGGTTCACCCCTCCACTTT

J gene: TRBJ1-2
V gene: TRBV20-1
D gene: .
clone size: .
CDR3 protein: CSATGGGTYTF
CDR3 DNA: TGCAGTGCTACAGGCGGGGGAACCTACACCTTC

J gene: TRBJ1-4
V gene: TRBV29-1
D gene: TRBD1
clone size: few
CDR3 protein: CSGHRGGSEKLFF
CDR3 DNA: TGCAGCGGACACAGGGGAGGATCTGAAAAACTGTTTTTT

J gene: TRBJ2-5
V gene: TRBV11-2
D gene: .
clone size: few
CDR3 protein: CASSGVRLRETQYF
CDR3 DNA: TGTGCCAGCAGCGGAGTGCGGCTACGGGAGACCCAGTACTTC

J gene: TRBJ1-2
V gene: TRBV20-1
D gene: .
clone size: .
CDR3 protein: CSARDPIDNYGYTF
CDR3 DNA: TGCAGTGCTAGAGACCCGATAGATAACTATGGCTACACCTTC

J gene: TRBJ1-6
V gene: TRBV28
D gene: .
clone size: .
CDR3 protein: CASSFSGLTNSPLHF
CDR3 DNA: TGTGCCAGCAGTTTTTCGGGACTGACTAATTCACCCCTCCACTTT

J gene: TRBJ1-1
V gene: TRBV29-1
D gene: .
clone size: few
CDR3 protein: CSVDVGEAMNTEAFF
CDR3 DNA: TGCAGCGTTGACGTCGGGGAGGCCATGAACACTGAAGCTTTCTTT

J gene: TRBJ2-3
V gene: TRBV4-2
D gene: .
clone size: .
CDR3 protein: CASSQAEVFGGPYFTDTQYF
CDR3 DNA: TGTGCCAGCAGCCAAGCCGAGGTATTTGGAGGTCCGTACTTCACAGATACGCAGTATTTT

J gene: TRBJ2-5
V gene: TRBV6-2/TRBV6-3
D gene: .
clone size: .
CDR3 protein: CASFRETQYF
CDR3 DNA: TGTGCCAGCTTTCGGGAGACCCAGTACTTC

J gene: TRBJ2-7
V gene: TRBV7-2
D gene: .
clone size: few
CDR3 protein: CASSLNRGTPGSEQYF
CDR3 DNA: TGTGCCAGCAGCTTAAACCGAGGGACCCCAGGAAGCGAGCAGTACTTC

J gene: TRBJ2-3
V gene: TRBV7-3
D gene: .
clone size: .
CDR3 protein: CASSTGPGDTDTQYF
CDR3 DNA: TGTGCCAGCAGCACGGGCCCGGGGGACACAGATACGCAGTATTTT

J gene: TRBJ2-5
V gene: TRBV6-6
D gene: .
clone size: .
CDR3 protein: CASSYSRRFRVETQYF
CDR3 DNA: TGTGCCAGCAGTTACTCGAGACGCTTCAGAGTGGAGACCCAGTACTTC

J gene: TRBJ2-7
V gene: TRBV27
D gene: .
clone size: .
CDR3 protein: CASSPWTATYEQYF
CDR3 DNA: TGTGCCAGCAGTCCCTGGACTGCCACTTACGAGCAGTACTTC

J gene: TRBJ2-2
V gene: TRBV7-2
D gene: .
clone size: .
CDR3 protein: CASSLASGPPNTGELFF
CDR3 DNA: TGTGCCAGCAGCTTAGCTTCGGGACCCCCGAACACCGGGGAGCTGTTTTTT

J gene: TRBJ2-1
V gene: TRBV28
D gene: .
clone size: .
CDR3 protein: CASSPRRLGEQFF
CDR3 DNA: TGTGCCAGCAGCCCCCGGAGACTAGGTGAGCAGTTCTTC

J gene: TRBJ2-7
V gene: TRBV7-3
D gene: .
clone size: few
CDR3 protein: CASQTLTYEQYF
CDR3 DNA: TGTGCCAGCCAGACCCTAACCTACGAGCAGTACTTC

J gene: TRBJ1-2
V gene: TRBV20-1
D gene: .
clone size: few
CDR3 protein: CSASGDNEDYGYTF
CDR3 DNA: TGCAGTGCTAGTGGCGATAACGAGGACTATGGCTACACCTTC

J gene: TRBJ2-6
V gene: TRBV13
D gene: .
clone size: .
CDR3 protein: CASSLGRISGANVLTF
CDR3 DNA: TGTGCCAGCAGCTTAGGCCGAATCTCTGGGGCCAACGTCCTGACTTTC